The 10 T cell receptor beta chains below were found in one sample sequenced in a study of T cells in Graves' hyperthyroidism and ophthalmopathy. The source material, RNA transcripts, was used to amplify TCR beta CDR3 regions. A first-round RT-PCR of the TCR CDR3 used the HTBI primer set. TCRdb recomputed calls from the multiplex PCR reads with MiXCR, one row per CDR3 protein. The table has hundreds of thousands of distinct CDR3 sequences, less than 25% seen once. The sample taken for sequencing was blood. These receptors were obtained from a man aged 30 to 39 with Graves' ophthalmopathy.

The table lists this clonotype with a few counts. The J gene is TRBJ2-3, the V gene TRBV14, with D possibly TRBD2 on 5 matching bases. V was cut by 1 base and J by 2 bases, with 10 bases left in between. This CDR3 contains 15 residues. Germline V lookup: CDR1 SGHDN, CDR2 FVKESK. CDR3 coding DNA: TGTGCCAGCAGCCAAGGTTCGGGAAACACAGATACGCAGTATTTT. Amino acid sequence: CASSQGSGNTDTQYF.

The chain links TRBV19 to TRBJ2-1; D gene unclear. The CDR3 covers 18 residues. The ends were cut back, 3 bases at V and 0 bases at J, with 18 bases in the middle. Germline lookup yields CDR1 LNHDA and CDR2 SQIVND (reference sequence). The CDR3: CASSMNSLIMSSYNEQFF. The CDR3 coding sequence is TGTGCCAGTAGTATGAATAGCCTAATTATGAGCTCCTACAATGAGCAGTTCTTC.

This clonotype was detected only once. This sequence may be a read error, since a much larger clone differs from it by one base. The chain uses TRBV2 and TRBJ1-5; TRBD1 might be the D (6 bases). This CDR3 has 17 amino acids. Germline V gene sequence: CDR1 SNHLY, CDR2 FYNNEI. For the CDR3, the DNA is TGTGTCAGCAGTATGACAGGCCTTTCATATAGCAATCAGCCCCAGCATTTT. Residues: CVSSMTGLSYSNQPQHF.

This clonotype was seen at least ten times. The chain joins TRBV15 to TRBJ1-1; 7 bases are a match to TRBD1. The CDR3 sequence is 14 residues long. V shed 3 bases, J shed 5 bases, and the junction held 6 bases outside the gene matches. Germline-derived CDR1 and CDR2 are LNHNV and YYDKDF (reference sequence). The chain's CDR3 is CATSSTQGRTEAFF. The CDR3 DNA follows: TGTGCCACCAGCAGTACACAGGGGCGAACTGAAGCTTTCTTT.

This clonotype was seen only once. The V call is TRBV27, the J call TRBJ1-1, with 10 bases identical to TRBD1. Trimming took 6 bases from V and 4 from J; bases not matched to a gene: 8. The CDR3 extends over 15 amino acids. CDR1 and CDR2 from the germline V gene are MNHEY and SMNVEV (reference sequence). CDR3 bases: TGTGCCAGCAGATTCCGGACAGGGGGAGGCACTGAAGCTTTCTTT. Translated: CASRFRTGGGTEAFF.

This clonotype was found a few times. This chain links TRBV7-9 with TRBJ2-5, with D hard to call. The CDR3 is 12 amino acids. Germline V gene sequence: CDR1 SEHNR, CDR2 FQNEAQ (reference sequence). The V and J ends lost 5 bases and 7 bases respectively, with 11 bases between them. The CDR3 loop is CASSAGTGTQYF. The CDR3 bases are TGTGCCAGCAGCGCAGGAACCGGGACCCAGTACTTC.

This clonotype occurred many times. The rearrangement uses TRBV3-1 and TRBJ1-2, with no clear D. Trimming took 4 bases from V and 6 from J, leaving 18 bases between them. The CDR3 runs to 15 residues. CDR1 LGHDT and CDR2 YNNKEL come from the germline V gene (reference sequence). The CDR3 protein is CASSLPFAGMDGYTF. CDR3 DNA sequence: TGTGCCAGCAGCCTCCCGTTCGCGGGCATGGATGGCTACACCTTC.

The gene calls are TRBV6-2 or TRBV6-3 and TRBJ1-5; 7 bases are shared with TRBD1. This CDR3 is built from 20 residues. V was clipped by 2 bases and J by 0 bases; unmatched bases: 16. Germline lookup yields CDR1 MNHEY and CDR2 SVGEGT. This CDR3 is CASSYPPDRTDRNSNQPQHF. The CDR3 DNA reads as TGTGCCAGCAGTTACCCGCCCGATCGGACGGACAGGAATAGCAATCAGCCCCAGCATTTT.

J is TRBJ1-2 and V is TRBV6-1; no clear D gene. The V end lost 2 bases, the J end lost 3 bases, and 7 bases lay between the germline ends. This CDR3 spans 13 amino acids. Germline V gene lookup returns CDR1 MNHNS and CDR2 SASEGT. CDR3 protein: CASSENTDYGYTF. CDR3 DNA: TGTGCCAGCAGTGAAAACACCGACTATGGCTACACCTTC.

This clonotype occurred many times. This chain links TRBV5-1 with TRBJ2-1; TRBD2 is a possible D gene (6 bases). The CDR3 consists of 13 residues. Germline assignment: CDR1 SGHRS and CDR2 YFSETQ. V was clipped by 0 bases and J by 8 bases, with 9 bases between them. The CDR3 DNA reads as TGCGCCAGCAGCTTGGAGCGGGCAGATGAGCAGTTCTTC. Translating it yields CASSLERADEQFF.